One sample yielded the 22 T cell receptor beta chains listed below, sequenced in a study of PD-L1 blockade in urothelial cancer. Indicated time point: peripheral blood 6 weeks after treatment start. Profiled with immunoSEQ multiplex PCR; TCRdb holds only in-frame clones, not every one. The sample comprises 15,000 to 20,000 clones, roughly four fifths of which are singletons, and about 1.8% rests with the top ten. The sample consisted of PBMCs, taken around atezolizumab (anti-PD-L1) treatment. These receptors came from a man aged 50 or older with urothelial cancer.

The V call is TRBV6-5, the J call TRBJ1-6; perhaps TRBD1 as D (6 bases). This CDR3 has 14 amino acids. The germline V and J ends were trimmed by 4 bases and 10 bases, with 14 bases remaining between them. Germline lookup yields CDR1 MNHEY and CDR2 SVGAGI. CDR3 loop: CASSFRGGRSPLHF. Written as DNA, the CDR3 is TGTGCCAGCAGTTTCAGGGGCGGTCGGTCACCCCTCCACTTT.

The V call is TRBV19, the J call TRBJ1-5, with TRBD1 identical over 9 bases. This CDR3 spans 14 amino acids. The germline CDR1 and CDR2 sequences are LNHDA and SQIVND (reference sequence). Trimming cost V 6 bases and J 5 bases; bases outside gene matches: 5. CDR3 in amino acids: CASSRGQGYQPQHF. The CDR3 DNA sequence: TGTGCCAGTAGCCGCGGACAGGGGTATCAGCCCCAGCATTTT. The whole variable domain, filled in from reference TRBV19 and TRBJ1-5, reads DGGITQSPKYLFRKEGQNVTLSCEQNLNHDAMYWYRQDPGQGLRLIYYSQIVNDFQKGDIAEGYSVSREKKESFPLTVTSAQKNPTAFYLCASSRGQGYQPQHFGDGTRLSIL.

This chain links TRBV7-2 with TRBJ2-3; D may be TRBD2 (6 bases). The CDR3 runs 13 residues. The germline V gene encodes CDR1 SGHTA and CDR2 FQGNSA. V lost 3 bases, J lost 6 bases, and 10 bases lay in between. CDR3: CASSFRGTDTQYF. The DNA of the CDR3 is TGTGCCAGCAGCTTTCGGGGGACCGATACGCAGTATTTT.

This chain joins TRBV29-1 and TRBJ2-3; D gene ambiguous. The CDR3 runs to 11 residues. Trimming took 5 bases from V and 2 from J, leaving 5 bases between them. CDR1 is SQVTM, CDR2 ANQGSEA, per germline. The CDR3 is CSVRYTDTQYF. The CDR3, as DNA: TGCAGCGTTCGCTACACAGATACGCAGTATTTT.

This clone was seen only once. The CDR3 nucleotides are TGTGCCAGCAGTGAATCAACAGGGGACGGTCAGCCCCAGCATTTT. The encoded protein is CASSESTGDGQPQHF. The chain recombines TRBV6-1 with TRBJ1-5; 7 positions agree with TRBD1. Unmatched junction bases numbered 7, after V lost 2 bases and J lost 6 bases. The germline V gene has CDR1 MNHNS and CDR2 SASEGT. The CDR3 extends over 15 amino acids.

The chain joins TRBV28 to TRBJ2-7; possible D gene TRBD1, 6 bases. Germline V gene lookup returns CDR1 MDHEN and CDR2 SYDVKM. Trimming removed 5 bases at V and 4 bases at J, with 15 bases between. This CDR3 has 14 residues. The CDR3 region has the DNA TGTGCCAGCAGTCCGGGTGGGGGCACATACGAGCAGTACTTC. It yields the protein CASSPGGGTYEQYF.

The chain joins TRBV27 to TRBJ2-1; 7 nucleotides line up with TRBD2. The CDR3 length is 14 residues. Per germline, CDR1 MNHEY and CDR2 SMNVEV (reference sequence). With V trimmed by 7 bases and J by 2 bases, 5 bases remained unmatched. The CDR3 DNA is TGTGCCAGCAATTCGGGGGGTGCCTACAATGAGCAGTTCTTC. Its translation is CASNSGGAYNEQFF.

The V gene is TRBV10-2, the J gene TRBJ1-5, with D unresolved. With 3 bases removed from V and 1 base from J, the gap between germline ends came to 13 bases. Germline loops: CDR1 WSHSY, CDR2 SAAADI. The CDR3 has 16 residues. CDR3 amino acids: CASSDIGRRSNQPQHF. CDR3 DNA: TGCGCCAGCAGTGATATCGGGAGACGAAGCAATCAGCCCCAGCATTTT.

V gene TRBV5-6 combines with J gene TRBJ2-7, with D maybe TRBD2 (6 bases). CDR3 size: 14 residues. CDR1 is SGHDT and CDR2 is YYEEEE in the germline V gene. V was trimmed by 5 bases and J by 7 bases, leaving 19 bases between them. This CDR3 is CASRPVDRGREQYF. The CDR3 DNA is TGTGCCAGCAGACCCGTAGATCGGGGGAGGGAGCAGTACTTC.

The chain uses TRBV7-9 and TRBJ1-1; 7 bases fit TRBD1. CDR3 length: 13 residues. After removal of 4 bases from V and 8 bases from J, the junction contained 7 bases not matched to a gene. Germline V gene sequence: CDR1 SEHNR, CDR2 FQNEAQ (reference sequence). The CDR3 protein is CASSSGGGQEAFF. CDR3 bases: TGTGCCAGCAGCTCCGGGGGGGGACAGGAAGCTTTCTTT. Filled out from reference TRBV7-9 and TRBJ1-1, the complete variable domain reads DTGVSQNPRHKITKRGQNVTFRCDPISEHNRLYWYRQTLGQGPEFLTYFQNEAQLEKSRLLSDRFSAERPKGSFSTLEIQRTEQGDSAMYLCASSSGGGQEAFFGQGTRLTVV.

The gene calls are TRBV25-1 and TRBJ1-2, with D unclear. Germline lookup yields CDR1 MGHDK and CDR2 SYGVNS. This CDR3 region has 17 residues. V gave up 1 base and J gave up 3 bases, with 18 bases separating them. The chain's CDR3 is CASSESLTGPLYYGYTF. CDR3 DNA: TGTGCCAGCAGTGAATCCCTCACGGGTCCCCTGTACTATGGCTACACCTTC.

The CDR3 region is CASRDRWGNEQFF. DNA of the CDR3: TGTGCCAGCAGGGACAGGTGGGGGAATGAGCAGTTCTTC. V gene TRBV27 combines with J gene TRBJ2-1; 7 positions agree with TRBD1. The trim removed 6 bases at V and 7 bases at J, leaving 6 bases unmatched. Germline lookup yields CDR1 MNHEY and CDR2 SMNVEV (reference sequence). The CDR3 spans 13 residues.

The chain uses TRBV27 and TRBJ1-2, with 11 nucleotides matching TRBD1. Germline V gene sequence: CDR1 MNHEY, CDR2 SMNVEV (reference sequence). Trimming took 5 bases from V and 2 from J; bases not matched to a gene: 4. The CDR3 is made up of 15 amino acids. CDR3 loop: CASSGTGGPNYGYTF. The CDR3 bases are TGTGCCAGCAGTGGGACAGGGGGGCCAAACTATGGCTACACCTTC.

This clone has a handful of counts. This chain connects TRBV6-1 to TRBJ2-2; 10 nucleotides agree with TRBD2. The CDR3 has 15 amino acids. Germline V gives CDR1 MNHNS, CDR2 SASEGT. The V gene end was trimmed by 2 bases and the J gene end by 4 bases; junction bases not matched to a gene: 1. CDR3: CASSELAGATGELFF. The CDR3 nucleotides read TGTGCCAGCAGTGAACTAGCGGGAGCCACCGGGGAGCTGTTTTTT.

The chain recombines TRBV27 with TRBJ2-3; D may be TRBD2 (5 bases). From germline, CDR1 is MNHEY and CDR2 SMNVEV (reference sequence). V was cut by 5 bases and J by 8 bases, with 14 bases left in between. The CDR3 extends over 13 amino acids. The CDR3 DNA is TGTGCCAGCAGTATAACTAGTTTCGGTACGCAGTATTTT. The encoded protein is CASSITSFGTQYF.

This clone was observed once. The DNA for the CDR3 is TGTGCCAGCAGCAAACTGGGACTAGCGGGAGGTCATGAGCAGTTCTTC. Residues: CASSKLGLAGGHEQFF. The chain carries TRBV5-8 and TRBJ2-1, with 15 bases matching TRBD2. The CDR3 runs to 16 residues. The V and J ends lost 4 bases and 8 bases, in that order; junction bases with no gene match: 7. Germline CDR1 SGHTS, CDR2 YDEGEE.

The chain combines TRBV25-1 with TRBJ1-6; 12 nucleotides match TRBD1. V lost 4 bases and J lost 5; bases outside the gene matches: 6. Germline V CDR1 and CDR2: MGHDK, SYGVNS. The CDR3 totals 17 residues. CDR3 DNA sequence: TGTGCCAGCAGTGGGGGACAGGGGGCGATCGATAATTCACCCCTCCACTTT. Its protein product is CASSGGQGAIDNSPLHF.

CDR3 in amino acids: CASTSTGEGTDTQYF. The CDR3 nucleotides read TGTGCCAGCACCTCAACGGGGGAGGGCACAGATACGCAGTATTTT. The J gene is TRBJ2-3, the V gene TRBV28, with D maybe TRBD2 (6 bases). The CDR3 spans 15 residues. Trimming cost V 7 bases and J 1 base, with 15 bases left between them. The germline V gene encodes CDR1 MDHEN and CDR2 SYDVKM.

The chain carries TRBV4-2 and TRBJ2-3, with D possibly TRBD2 on 5 matching bases. Germline-derived CDR1 and CDR2 are LGHNA and YNFKEQ. The CDR3 sequence is 15 residues long. V lost 0 bases and J lost 4, with 11 bases in between. The CDR3 nucleotides read TGTGCCAGCAGCCAAGAAAACGGGGATCCAGATACGCAGTATTTT. It translates to CASSQENGDPDTQYF.

V is TRBV2 and J is TRBJ1-5, with a tentative D call TRBD1 (5 bases). CDR1 is SNHLY, CDR2 FYNNEI, per germline. CDR3 length: 15 amino acids. Trimming stripped 4 bases from V and 0 bases from J, with 10 bases between. In DNA, the CDR3 is TGTGCCAGCAGTGGGGGGGACCATAGCAATCAGCCCCAGCATTTT. Translation gives CASSGGDHSNQPQHF.

The rearrangement joins TRBV20-1 to TRBJ1-2; D not certain. This CDR3 comprises 11 residues. CDR1 and CDR2 from the germline V gene are DFQATT and SNEGSKA (reference sequence). The ends were cut back, 5 bases at V and 6 bases at J, with 10 bases in the middle. CDR3 residues: CSAFGGNGYTF. The CDR3 coding sequence is TGCAGTGCTTTTGGAGGCAATGGCTACACCTTC.

The rearrangement joins TRBV7-9 to TRBJ2-5, with TRBD2 identical over 12 bases. Per germline, CDR1 SEHNR and CDR2 FQNEAQ (reference sequence). Trimming took 0 bases from V and 9 from J; bases not matched to a gene: 5. This CDR3 contains 15 residues. The DNA for the CDR3 is TGTGCCAGCAGCTTAGCCGCTCTAGCGGGAGGGTCCCAGTACTTC. Amino acids: CASSLAALAGGSQYF. Full variable domain (missing parts from reference TRBV7-9 and TRBJ2-5): DTGVSQNPRHKITKRGQNVTFRCDPISEHNRLYWYRQTLGQGPEFLTYFQNEAQLEKSRLLSDRFSAERPKGSFSTLEIQRTEQGDSAMYLCASSLAALAGGSQYFGPGTRLLVL.